The 4 T cell receptor beta chains reported below all come from one sample, sequenced in a study of T cell responses to AZD1222 COVID-19 vaccine. TCRdb's table, derived via immunoSEQ multiplex PCR, lists solely in-frame clones and lacks some. Of roughly 150,000 clones listed, more than 85% are singletons. The source was peripheral blood, collected after recovery from COVID-19. These receptors all come from an adult who had recovered from COVID-19.

V gene TRBV6-5 combines with J gene TRBJ2-7, with D maybe TRBD1 (6 bases). Deletions cut 3 bases from V and 2 bases from J, with 14 bases between. The CDR3 contains 15 residues. The germline V gene has CDR1 MNHEY and CDR2 SVGAGI. This CDR3 is CASSYSDRSTYEQYF. The CDR3 coding sequence is TGTGCCAGCAGTTATTCGGACAGAAGTACCTACGAGCAGTACTTC.

The V call is TRBV11-2, the J call TRBJ1-2; possibly TRBD1 for D (6 bases). The germline gives CDR1 SGHAT, CDR2 FQNNGV. CDR3 length equals 16 residues. V lost 4 bases and J 4 bases, leaving 19 bases between the germline ends. In DNA form, the CDR3 reads TGTGCCAGCAGCTCGAGGGGGGCACCATTCCCCTATGGCTACACCTTC. It translates to CASSSRGAPFPYGYTF.

The chain employs TRBV3-1 (or the pseudogene TRBV3-2) and TRBJ2-5; TRBD1 agrees at 11 bases. Germline CDR1 and CDR2: LGHDT and YNNKEL (reference sequence). V shed 2 bases, J shed 5 bases, and the junction held 4 bases outside the gene matches. The CDR3 totals 15 residues. The DNA of the CDR3 is TGTGCCAGCAGCCAATTGGACAGGGGGCCGGAGACCCAGTACTTC. Translation: CASSQLDRGPETQYF.

V usage is TRBV6-4 and J usage is TRBJ1-4; D gene uncertain. Germline V gene lookup returns CDR1 MRHNA and CDR2 SNTAGT. This CDR3 is built from 19 residues. V lost 0 bases and J 0 bases, leaving 17 bases between the germline ends. CDR3 coding DNA: TGTGCCAGCAGTGACTCGATTGTCTCCCGGGGATCAACTAATGAAAAACTGTTTTTT. It specifies CASSDSIVSRGSTNEKLFF.